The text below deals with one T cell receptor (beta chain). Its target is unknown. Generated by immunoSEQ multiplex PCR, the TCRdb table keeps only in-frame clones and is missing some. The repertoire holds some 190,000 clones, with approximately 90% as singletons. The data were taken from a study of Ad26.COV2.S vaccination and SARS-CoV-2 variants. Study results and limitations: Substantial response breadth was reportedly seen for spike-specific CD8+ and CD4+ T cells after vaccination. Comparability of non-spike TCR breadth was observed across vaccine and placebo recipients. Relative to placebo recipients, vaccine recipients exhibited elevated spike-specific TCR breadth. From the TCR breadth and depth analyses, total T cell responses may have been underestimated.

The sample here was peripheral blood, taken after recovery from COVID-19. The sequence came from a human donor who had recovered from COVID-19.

As DNA, the CDR3 is TGTGCCAGCAGCTTCGAGGGACATGGCTACACCTTC. This encodes CASSFEGHGYTF. The rearrangement joins TRBV7-2 to TRBJ1-2; weak D call: TRBD1 (5 bases). Germline CDR1 and CDR2: SGHTA and FQGNSA. This CDR3 spans 12 amino acids. The V and J ends lost 3 bases and 6 bases respectively, with 8 bases between them.